This passage covers 21 T cell receptor beta chains from one sample sequenced in a study of human T cells and chemical hapten exposure. Treatment meaning: therapeutic diphenylcyclopropenone sensitization with weekly scalp DPC. The library attached unique molecular identifiers to individual cDNA molecules. TCRdb re-analysed the reads in MiXCR, keeping a single row per CDR3 protein. The sample consists of 2,300 or so distinct CDR3 sequences, less than 70% of them appearing once. The sequences come from whole blood, collected before DPC sensitization or 2, 6, or about 24 weeks after (not recorded which). The receptors were gathered from an adult with alopecia areata. Some clones in this sample may be carry-over from other donors' samples. This table probably holds off-target reads from a library built for another chain.

The chain joins TRBV7-6 to TRBJ2-5; D not certain. The V end lost 1 base, the J end lost 4 bases, and 16 bases lay between the germline ends. Germline V lookup: CDR1 SGHVS, CDR2 FNYEAQ. This CDR3 comprises 16 residues. The CDR3: CASSLDIVLVGETQYF. The DNA of the CDR3 is TGTGCCAGCAGCTTAGATATCGTCCTAGTTGGAGAGACCCAGTACTTC.

The V call is TRBV20-1, the J call TRBJ2-1; the D call may be TRBD1 or TRBD2 (5 bases each). The CDR3 has 15 residues. CDR1 is DFQATT, CDR2 SNEGSKA, per germline (reference sequence). Deletions cut 2 bases from V and 2 bases from J, with 13 bases between. CDR3 in amino acids: CSARTGTGTYNEQFF. The CDR3 nucleotides are TGCAGTGCTAGAACCGGGACCGGCACCTACAATGAGCAGTTCTTC.

The J gene is TRBJ1-3, the V gene TRBV30; no clear D. CDR3 size: 11 residues. V lost 4 bases and J 4 bases, leaving 5 bases between the germline ends. Germline V gene data show CDR1 as GTSNPN and CDR2 as SVGIG (reference sequence). CDR3 DNA sequence: TGTGCCTGGAAAGCCGGAAACACCATATATTTT. As protein: CAWKAGNTIYF.

V usage is TRBV5-8 and J usage is TRBJ2-6, with D possibly matching TRBD2 (6 bases). This CDR3 comprises 17 residues. CDR1 is SGHTS and CDR2 is YDEGEE in the germline V gene. The chain's CDR3 is CGGTTGGVLSGANVLTF. Written as DNA, the CDR3 is TGTGGAGGAACAACGGGCGGGGTTCTTTCTGGGGCCAACGTCCTGACTTTC. Drawing the rest from reference TRBV5-8 and TRBJ2-6, the complete variable domain is EAGVTQSPTHLIKTRGQQATLRCSPISGHTSVYWYQQALGLGLQFLLWYDEGEERNRGNFPPRFSGRQFPNYSSELNVNALELEDSALYLCGGTTGGVLSGANVLTFGAGSRLTVL.

This clonotype has more than one count but fewer than ten. The rearrangement links TRBV7-9 to TRBJ2-1; TRBD1 or TRBD2 may be the D gene (5 bases each). Germline V gives CDR1 SEHNR, CDR2 FQNEAQ (reference sequence). CDR3 length: 16 residues. With 2 bases removed from V and 2 bases from J, the gap between germline ends came to 13 bases. The CDR3 DNA follows: TGTGCCAGCAGCTTAAGGGGCGAGGGACCCTACAATGAGCAGTTCTTC. Translated, it gives CASSLRGEGPYNEQFF.

V and J are TRBV27 and TRBJ2-3; perhaps TRBD2 as D (5 bases). The germline V and J ends were trimmed by 3 bases and 4 bases, with 11 bases remaining between them. This CDR3 has 14 residues. Germline V CDR1 and CDR2: MNHEY, SMNVEV (reference sequence). The CDR3 DNA sequence: TGTGCCAGCAGTTTTTTAGGGAGTTCAGATACGCAGTATTTT. Translation gives CASSFLGSSDTQYF.

The V and J genes are TRBV20-1 and TRBJ2-7; D possibly corresponds to TRBD1 (5 bases). The CDR3 sequence is 13 residues long. The V end was cut by 0 bases, the J end by 3 bases, with 9 bases between. Germline loops: CDR1 DFQATT, CDR2 SNEGSKA (reference sequence). The CDR3 here is CSARDPGIYEQYF. The CDR3 DNA reads TGCAGTGCTAGAGACCCAGGGATCTACGAGCAGTACTTC.

This clonotype has just a few counts. The J gene is TRBJ2-7, the V gene TRBV29-1; 8 bases match TRBD2. Losses at the gene ends were 6 bases for V and 0 bases for J; bases not matched to a gene: 4. CDR3 length: 13 residues. From germline, CDR1 is SQVTM and CDR2 ANQGSEA. CDR3 DNA: TGCAGCGTCTTAGCGGGGAGCTCCTACGAGCAGTACTTC. The encoded protein is CSVLAGSSYEQYF.

The chain has TRBV7-2 and TRBJ2-1; possibly TRBD1 for D (6 bases). Germline CDR1 is SGHTA and CDR2 is FQGNSA. The CDR3 is 13 amino acids. V gave up 2 bases and J gave up 6 bases, with 8 bases separating them. The CDR3 loop is CASSLYRANEQFF. CDR3 bases: TGTGCCAGCAGCTTATACAGGGCCAATGAGCAGTTCTTC.

A word on this clonotype: Since the CDR3 does not end with the conserved phenylalanine or tryptophan, this likely comes from a read error. The chain combines TRBV14 with TRBJ2-3, with D perhaps being TRBD1 or TRBD2 (5 bases each). This CDR3 has 19 amino acids. V was shortened by 1 base and J by 6 bases, with 26 bases between the two germline ends. Germline assignment: CDR1 SGHDN and CDR2 FVKESK. The CDR3 DNA is TGTGCCAGCAGCCAAGGGCTCCCCTTTGGTGGGACCAGACAGGATACGCAGTATCTT. Translating it yields CASSQGLPFGGTRQDTQYL.

V gene TRBV20-1 combines with J gene TRBJ2-3, with D possibly matching TRBD2 (6 bases). This CDR3 comprises 12 residues. Looked up from germline, CDR1 is DFQATT and CDR2 is SNEGSKA (reference sequence). Trimming took off 3 bases at V and 4 bases at J, with 8 bases between the two ends. CDR3 bases: TGCAGTGCTAGGGGGGGTGCAGATACGCAGTATTTT. This translates into CSARGGADTQYF.

The chain employs TRBV4-2 and TRBJ2-1; 9 bases match TRBD2. The CDR3 is made up of 15 amino acids. Trimming took 1 base from V and 9 from J; bases not matched to a gene: 7. The germline CDR1 and CDR2 sequences are LGHNA and YNFKEQ. CDR3 DNA: TGTGCCAGCAGCCAAGGAGCGGGAGGCAAGGGTGAGCAGTTCTTC. It is translated as CASSQGAGGKGEQFF.

In its sample, this clonotype was seen a few times. CDR3 region: CASSVYPGTDTQYF. CDR3 DNA: TGTGCCAGCAGCGTCTATCCGGGGACAGATACGCAGTATTTT. V and J are TRBV9 and TRBJ2-3, with TRBD2 as a possible D gene (5 bases). V lost 2 bases and J 3 bases, leaving 10 bases between the germline ends. Germline V gene data show CDR1 as SGDLS and CDR2 as YYNGEE. The CDR3 length is 14 residues.

V is TRBV30 and J is TRBJ1-2; no reliable D call. The CDR3 is made up of 12 amino acids. Germline CDR1 is GTSNPN and CDR2 is SVGIG (reference sequence). Trimming took 3 bases from V and 0 from J, leaving 5 bases between them. CDR3 loop: CAWSEPNYGYTF. The CDR3 DNA follows: TGTGCCTGGAGCGAGCCTAACTATGGCTACACCTTC. The full variable domain, rest sourced from reference TRBV30 and TRBJ1-2, is SQTIHQWPATLVQPVGSPLSLECTVEGTSNPNLYWYRQAAGRGLQLLFYSVGIGQISSEVPQNLSASRPQDRQFILSSKKLLLSDSGFYLCAWSEPNYGYTFGSGTRLTVV.

This rearrangement joins TRBV2 to TRBJ2-1; TRBD2 matches at 9 bases. The CDR3 is 16 residues long. Unmatched junction bases numbered 9, after V lost 8 bases and J lost 1 base. Germline V gene data show CDR1 as SNHLY and CDR2 as FYNNEI. The CDR3, as DNA: TGTGCCAGCGCAATGAGGCTAGCGGGATCCTACAATGAGCAGTTCTTC. Encoded protein: CASAMRLAGSYNEQFF.

This chain uses TRBV29-1 with TRBJ2-1, with 9 positions matching TRBD1. The J segment lost 7 bases and the V segment lost 7 bases, leaving 11 bases of the junction unmatched. Germline V CDR1 and CDR2: SQVTM, ANQGSEA. The CDR3 extends over 14 amino acids. CDR3 loop: CSARGGQGGNEQFF. CDR3 sequence (DNA): TGCAGCGCCAGGGGGGGACAGGGAGGTAATGAGCAGTTCTTC.

By proportion, this clonotype is large. This chain links TRBV5-1 with TRBJ2-3; 8 bases match TRBD1. Per germline, CDR1 SGHRS and CDR2 YFSETQ. This CDR3 is 16 amino acids long. Germline trimming cut 0 bases from V and 3 bases from J; bases unmatched to any gene: 6. Here the CDR3 DNA reads TGCGCCAGCAGCTTGGGTCGGGACAGGATAACAGATACGCAGTATTTT. Protein product: CASSLGRDRITDTQYF.

V usage is TRBV29-1 and J usage is TRBJ2-7; 8 nucleotides align to TRBD1. The germline V gene encodes CDR1 SQVTM and CDR2 ANQGSEA. V was clipped by 4 bases and J by 4 bases; unmatched bases: 9. CDR3 size: 14 residues. CDR3 DNA: TGCAGCGTTGTCGGTGGGCAGGGGGCTTACGAGCAGTACTTC. Its translation: CSVVGGQGAYEQYF.

CDR3: CASSLPPSDTQYF. The CDR3, as DNA: TGTGCCAGCAGCTTGCCGCCCTCAGATACGCAGTATTTT. The V and J genes are TRBV5-4 and TRBJ2-3; D is undetermined. V was shortened by 1 base and J by 4 bases, with 7 bases between the two germline ends. The CDR3 has 13 amino acids. Germline CDR1 is SGHNT and CDR2 is YYREEE (reference sequence).

The V call is TRBV7-8, the J call TRBJ1-1, with D unclear. V was cut by 1 base and J by 3 bases, with 15 bases left in between. In germline, CDR1 is SGHVS, CDR2 FQNEAQ. This CDR3 contains 16 residues. The CDR3 region is CASSLGRRRLDTEAFF. The CDR3 nucleotides read TGTGCCAGCAGCTTAGGTCGCAGGCGGTTGGACACTGAAGCTTTCTTT.

This chain uses TRBV4-2 with TRBJ2-1; TRBD2 matches at 9 bases. CDR3 length: 18 amino acids. Trimming cost V 4 bases and J 8 bases; bases outside gene matches: 18. CDR1 is LGHNA, CDR2 YNFKEQ, per germline. CDR3 loop: CASSPKRSSGERVDEQFF. In nucleotides, the CDR3 is TGTGCCAGCAGCCCCAAACGGTCTAGCGGGGAACGAGTGGATGAGCAGTTCTTC.